A single sample gave rise to the 24 T cell receptor beta chains below, sequenced in a study of cytomegalovirus exposure and HLA in healthy donors. Primers included in the PCR were 60 Vbeta and 13 Jbeta primers. Produced via immunoSEQ multiplex PCR; TCRdb's table is partial and in-frame only. Among under 200,000 clones listed, roughly 80% were seen once. Sample: PBMCs. All receptors come from a woman between 18 and 29 years old in good health and CMV-seronegative.

This chain links TRBV11-2 with TRBJ2-1; D might be TRBD1 (7 bases). The CDR3 runs 15 residues. Germline CDR1 is SGHAT and CDR2 is FQNNGV. With 4 bases removed from V and 3 bases from J, the gap between germline ends came to 13 bases. The CDR3 protein is CASSSRQGLYNEQFF. In DNA form, the CDR3 reads TGTGCCAGCAGCTCTCGACAGGGACTCTACAATGAGCAGTTCTTC.

This clone was seen only a few times. This rearrangement joins TRBV30 to TRBJ1-5; possibly TRBD1 for D (5 bases). This CDR3 comprises 14 residues. V was shortened by 0 bases and J by 2 bases, with 8 bases between the two germline ends. The germline CDR1 and CDR2 sequences are GTSNPN and SVGIG (reference sequence). The CDR3 spells CAWSVGRGNQPQHF. The DNA for the CDR3 is TGTGCCTGGAGTGTCGGCAGGGGCAATCAGCCCCAGCATTTT.

The chain recombines TRBV18 with TRBJ1-3, with 10 positions matching TRBD1. Germline V CDR1 and CDR2: KGHSH, LQKENI. J lost 2 bases, V lost 3 bases, and 10 bases had no gene match. The CDR3 is 18 amino acids. In DNA form, the CDR3 reads TGTGCCAGCTCACCTAGGACAGGGGGGTCCTCTACTGGAAACACCATATATTTT. It translates to CASSPRTGGSSTGNTIYF.

The chain combines TRBV6-6 with TRBJ1-2; 8 bases agree with TRBD1. With V trimmed by 7 bases and J by 7 bases, 8 bases remained unmatched. Germline V gene sequence: CDR1 MNHNY, CDR2 SVGAGI (reference sequence). CDR3 length: 13 residues. CDR3 region: CASIRQGMGGYTF. CDR3 coding DNA: TGTGCCAGCATAAGACAGGGGATGGGTGGCTACACCTTC.

CDR3 in amino acids: CASSDPRLLVGETQYF. CDR3 coding DNA: TGTGCCAGCAGTGACCCCCGACTCCTAGTCGGGGAGACCCAGTACTTC. The V and J genes are TRBV2 and TRBJ2-5; D call uncertain. Germline V gene sequence: CDR1 SNHLY, CDR2 FYNNEI. This CDR3 region has 16 residues. The V gene lost 3 bases and the J gene lost 5 bases, with 19 bases spanning the gap.

The chain is built from TRBV7-9 and TRBJ2-1; TRBD2 agrees at 8 bases. This CDR3 is built from 15 residues. Trimming removed 4 bases from V and 7 bases from J; junction bases left unmatched: 9. The germline gives CDR1 SEHNR, CDR2 FQNEAQ (reference sequence). CDR3 in DNA: TGTGCCAGCAGCTCCCCCAGAGGACTAGCTAATGAGCAGTTCTTC. Translating gives CASSSPRGLANEQFF. The complete variable domain, with remaining parts taken from reference TRBV7-9 and TRBJ2-1, reads DTGVSQNPRHKITKRGQNVTFRCDPISEHNRLYWYRQTLGQGPEFLTYFQNEAQLEKSRLLSDRFSAERPKGSFSTLEIQRTEQGDSAMYLCASSSPRGLANEQFFGPGTRLTVL.

V usage is TRBV6-5 and J usage is TRBJ1-1; unclear D gene. V shed 0 bases and J shed 5 bases, with 13 bases lying between them. This CDR3 has 15 amino acids. The V gene's germline CDR1 is MNHEY and CDR2 SVGAGI. In DNA, the CDR3 is TGTGCCAGCAGTTACTCCGTGGGCGGGCCTACTGAAGCTTTCTTT. Translation gives CASSYSVGGPTEAFF.

The chain uses TRBV29-1 and TRBJ2-7; possible D gene TRBD1, 5 bases. Deletions cut 4 bases from V and 2 bases from J, with 9 bases between. Germline CDR1 reads SQVTM; CDR2 reads ANQGSEA. There are 12 residues in the CDR3. DNA of the CDR3: TGCAGCGTTGCGACAGCTACCTACGAGCAGTACTTC. It codes for CSVATATYEQYF.

The rearrangement uses TRBV4-2 and TRBJ2-3, with 12 positions matching TRBD2. The CDR3 extends over 17 amino acids. Unmatched junction bases numbered 9, after V lost 0 bases and J lost 8 bases. Germline CDR1 LGHNA, CDR2 YNFKEQ. As DNA, the CDR3 is TGTGCCAGCAGCCAAGACCGAAGACTAGCGGGAGTTGCTACGCAGTATTTT. This gives the protein CASSQDRRLAGVATQYF.

V and J are TRBV27 and TRBJ1-1, with a possible D match to TRBD1 (6 bases). This CDR3 region has 13 residues. V was trimmed by 5 bases and J by 6 bases, leaving 13 bases between them. CDR1 and CDR2 (germline): MNHEY, SMNVEV (reference sequence). The DNA for the CDR3 is TGTGCCAGCAGTATTTTAGGGGGGGCTGAAGCTTTCTTT. Protein: CASSILGGAEAFF.

The chain carries TRBV18 and TRBJ1-4; 8 bases agree with TRBD1. Germline loops: CDR1 KGHSH, CDR2 LQKENI. CDR3 length: 16 amino acids. The ends lost 6 bases at V and 4 bases at J; junction bases unmatched: 10. CDR3 amino acids: CASSSGQGMDNEKLFF. The DNA of the CDR3 is TGTGCCAGCTCGTCAGGACAGGGTATGGATAATGAAAAACTGTTTTTT.

This chain joins TRBV28 and TRBJ2-2, with no clear D. CDR1 is MDHEN and CDR2 is SYDVKM in the germline V gene. Trimming removed 2 bases at V and 2 bases at J, with 6 bases between. The CDR3 has 14 residues. In nucleotides, the CDR3 is TGTGCCAGCAGTTTAGGCAGTAACACCGGGGAGCTGTTTTTT. It is translated as CASSLGSNTGELFF.

This clone occurred a few times. The CDR3 DNA is TGTGCCAGCAGCGTAGAGGGTCTAGCAGCTTACAATGAGCAGTTCTTC. It codes for CASSVEGLAAYNEQFF. The V and J genes are TRBV9 and TRBJ2-1, with D perhaps matching TRBD2 (5 bases). This CDR3 spans 16 amino acids. V was pared by 0 bases and J by 4 bases, with 14 bases between. CDR1 is SGDLS and CDR2 is YYNGEE in the germline V gene. Full variable domain (remainder filled in from reference TRBV9 and TRBJ2-1): DSGVTQTPKHLITATGQRVTLRCSPRSGDLSVYWYQQSLDQGLQFLIQYYNGEERAKGNILERFSAQQFPDLHSELNLSSLELGDSALYFCASSVEGLAAYNEQFFGPGTRLTVL.

The V call is TRBV7-9, the J call TRBJ1-2; D perhaps matches TRBD1 (6 bases). V lost 4 bases and J 10 bases, leaving 13 bases between the germline ends. The CDR3 loop spans 12 amino acids. Looked up from germline, CDR1 is SEHNR and CDR2 is FQNEAQ (reference sequence). In DNA form, the CDR3 reads TGTGCCAGCAGCTACGACAGGCCCCCCTACACCTTC. Its protein product is CASSYDRPPYTF.

The chain is built from TRBV30 and TRBJ2-2; D might be TRBD1 (5 bases). Trimming stripped 5 bases from V and 3 bases from J, with 22 bases between. This CDR3 spans 17 amino acids. Germline values: CDR1 GTSNPN, CDR2 SVGIG (reference sequence). DNA for the CDR3: TGTGCCTGGTGGCCAGGGATCTTAGTCGCGGACACCGGGGAGCTGTTTTTT. Its translation is CAWWPGILVADTGELFF.

The rearrangement uses TRBV7-9 and TRBJ2-2; 8 nucleotides line up with TRBD2. The CDR3 contains 16 residues. Germline V CDR1 and CDR2: SEHNR, FQNEAQ (reference sequence). V lost 1 base and J lost 6; bases outside the gene matches: 7. The CDR3 region has the DNA TGTGCCAGCAGCTTAGGCGCGAGCGGGAGTCCCGGGGAGCTGTTTTTT. The encoded protein is CASSLGASGSPGELFF.

The V and J genes are TRBV15 and TRBJ2-7; D is perhaps TRBD2 (6 bases). CDR1 and CDR2 from the germline V gene are LNHNV and YYDKDF (reference sequence). The CDR3 runs to 16 residues. Trimming shortened V by 0 bases and J by 6 bases, and 18 bases separated the two germline ends. The CDR3 loop is CATSRDPGRGSGEQYF. The DNA of the CDR3 is TGTGCCACCAGCAGAGATCCGGGACGGGGTAGCGGCGAGCAGTACTTC.

The chain recombines TRBV18 with TRBJ1-2; D not resolved. This CDR3 has 14 residues. The germline V and J ends were trimmed by 3 bases and 2 bases, with 10 bases remaining between them. Germline CDR1 is KGHSH and CDR2 is LQKENI. The CDR3 is CASSPSRENYGYTF. The CDR3 DNA follows: TGTGCCAGCTCACCTTCTCGGGAAAACTATGGCTACACCTTC.

The chain couples TRBV4-2 to TRBJ2-5; no firm D call. Judging by the DNA end, TRBJ2-7 fits better; the J call may be wrong. This CDR3 is built from 13 residues. CDR1 is LGHNA and CDR2 is YNFKEQ in the germline V gene. CDR3 protein: CASSEEMGYEQYF. The CDR3 DNA reads as TGTGCCAGCAGTGAAGAGATGGGCTACGAGCAGTACTTC.

The chain has TRBV28 and TRBJ1-2; D is possibly TRBD1 (6 bases). The CDR3 consists of 13 residues. CDR1 is MDHEN and CDR2 is SYDVKM in the germline V gene. V lost 5 bases, J lost 4 bases, and 11 bases lay in between. The CDR3 sequence: CASSPTGTYGYTF. As DNA, the CDR3 is TGTGCCAGCAGTCCTACAGGGACCTATGGCTACACCTTC.

The V call is TRBV18, the J call TRBJ1-1, with 8 nucleotides matching TRBD1. Germline values: CDR1 KGHSH, CDR2 LQKENI. The J segment lost 4 bases and the V segment lost 4 bases, leaving 5 bases of the junction unmatched. The CDR3 extends over 14 amino acids. CDR3 region: CASSLTGASTEAFF. The CDR3 coding sequence is TGTGCCAGCTCACTGACAGGGGCGAGCACTGAAGCTTTCTTT.

This clone showed up just once. The rearrangement links TRBV6-5 to TRBJ2-1; 7 nucleotides match TRBD2. CDR3 size: 14 residues. V was clipped by 6 bases and J by 9 bases; unmatched bases: 11. Germline V CDR1 and CDR2: MNHEY, SVGAGI. Written as DNA, the CDR3 is TGTGCCAGCAGGGTGGGACTACAATGGGGTGAGCAGTTCTTC. It is translated as CASRVGLQWGEQFF.

This clone has a handful of counts. The V gene is TRBV7-9, the J gene TRBJ2-2, with TRBD2 matching 7 bases. The CDR3 contains 17 residues. Germline CDR1 reads SEHNR; CDR2 reads FQNEAQ (reference sequence). V was pared by 0 bases and J by 1 base, with 5 bases of the junction left unmatched. The CDR3 DNA follows: TGTGCCAGCAGCTTAGCAGGGCTAGCGGAGAACACCGGGGAGCTGTTTTTT. Its protein is CASSLAGLAENTGELFF.

This clone was counted a single time. V is TRBV6-5 and J is TRBJ2-1; perhaps TRBD2 as D (6 bases). Trimming pared 2 bases from V and 0 bases from J, leaving 8 bases between. CDR3 length: 15 residues. Germline V gene data show CDR1 as MNHEY and CDR2 as SVGAGI. CDR3 in amino acids: CASSYVGGSYNEQFF. The CDR3 DNA reads TGTGCCAGCAGTTACGTGGGGGGCTCCTACAATGAGCAGTTCTTC.